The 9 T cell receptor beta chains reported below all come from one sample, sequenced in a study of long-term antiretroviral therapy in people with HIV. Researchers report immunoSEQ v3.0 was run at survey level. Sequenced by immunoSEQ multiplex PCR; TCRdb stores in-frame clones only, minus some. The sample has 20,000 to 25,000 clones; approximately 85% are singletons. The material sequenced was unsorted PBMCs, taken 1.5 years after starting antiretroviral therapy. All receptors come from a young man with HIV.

The CDR3 region has the DNA TGTGCCAGCAGGGATTCCGGTGCAGATACGCAGTATTTT. Translating it yields CASRDSGADTQYF. This rearrangement joins TRBV28 to TRBJ2-3, with D uncertain. The CDR3 extends over 13 amino acids. Germline loops: CDR1 MDHEN, CDR2 SYDVKM. The V end lost 6 bases, the J end lost 4 bases, and 11 bases lay between the germline ends.

This CDR3 is CASSLDSRSSYEQYF. In nucleotides, the CDR3 is TGTGCCAGCAGCCTGGACAGCCGGAGCTCCTACGAGCAGTACTTC. The rearrangement uses TRBV6-6 and TRBJ2-7; weak D call: TRBD1 (6 bases). The germline V gene encodes CDR1 MNHNY and CDR2 SVGAGI (reference sequence). This CDR3 comprises 15 residues. Trimming cost V 6 bases and J 0 bases, with 15 bases left between them.

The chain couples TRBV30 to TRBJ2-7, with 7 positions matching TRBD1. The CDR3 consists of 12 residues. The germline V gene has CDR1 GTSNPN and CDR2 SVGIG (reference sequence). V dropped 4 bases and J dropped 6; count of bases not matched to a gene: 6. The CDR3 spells CAWKKGASEQYF. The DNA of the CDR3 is TGTGCCTGGAAAAAGGGGGCTAGCGAGCAGTACTTC. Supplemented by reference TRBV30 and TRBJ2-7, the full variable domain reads SQTIHQWPATLVQPVGSPLSLECTVEGTSNPNLYWYRQAAGRGLQLLFYSVGIGQISSEVPQNLSASRPQDRQFILSSKKLLLSDSGFYLCAWKKGASEQYFGPGTRLTVT.

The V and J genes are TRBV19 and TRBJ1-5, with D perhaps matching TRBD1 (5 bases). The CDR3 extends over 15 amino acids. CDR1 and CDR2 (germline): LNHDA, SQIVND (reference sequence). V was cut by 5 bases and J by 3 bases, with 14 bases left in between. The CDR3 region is CASSGGALPNQPQHF. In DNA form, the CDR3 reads TGTGCCAGTAGTGGCGGGGCACTCCCCAATCAGCCCCAGCATTTT.

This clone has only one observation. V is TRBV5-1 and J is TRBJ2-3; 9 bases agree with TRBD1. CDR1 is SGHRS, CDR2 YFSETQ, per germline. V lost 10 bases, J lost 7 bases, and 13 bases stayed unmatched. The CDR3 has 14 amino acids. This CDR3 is CASVPGQGLHTQYF. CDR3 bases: TGCGCCTCAGTTCCGGGACAGGGTCTACATACGCAGTATTTT.

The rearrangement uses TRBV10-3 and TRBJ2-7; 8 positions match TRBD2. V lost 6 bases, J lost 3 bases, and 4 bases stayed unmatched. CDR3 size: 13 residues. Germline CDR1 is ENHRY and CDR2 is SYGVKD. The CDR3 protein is CAIRGREGYEQYF. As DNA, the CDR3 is TGTGCCATCAGAGGACGGGAGGGCTACGAGCAGTACTTC.

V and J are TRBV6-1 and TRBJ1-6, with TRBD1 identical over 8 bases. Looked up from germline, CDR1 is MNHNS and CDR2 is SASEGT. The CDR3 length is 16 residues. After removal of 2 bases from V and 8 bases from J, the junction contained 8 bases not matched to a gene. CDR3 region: CASSETIGTGDSPLHF. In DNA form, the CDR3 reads TGTGCCAGCAGTGAAACCATCGGGACAGGAGATTCACCCCTCCACTTT.

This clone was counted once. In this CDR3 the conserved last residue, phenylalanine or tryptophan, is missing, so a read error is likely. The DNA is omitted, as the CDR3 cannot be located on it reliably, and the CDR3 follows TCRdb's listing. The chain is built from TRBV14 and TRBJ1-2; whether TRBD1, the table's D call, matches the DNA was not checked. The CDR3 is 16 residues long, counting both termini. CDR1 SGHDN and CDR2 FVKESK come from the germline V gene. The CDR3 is CASSPTPIEYGHLAFL.

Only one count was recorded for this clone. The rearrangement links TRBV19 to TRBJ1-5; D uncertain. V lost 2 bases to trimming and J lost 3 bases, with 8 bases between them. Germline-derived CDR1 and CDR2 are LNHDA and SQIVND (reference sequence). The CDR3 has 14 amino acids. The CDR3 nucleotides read TGTGCCAGTAGTATAACTGCCCCCAATCAGCCCCAGCATTTT. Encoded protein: CASSITAPNQPQHF.